This TCR beta chain was recovered during a study of blood T cell repertoires in COVID-19. This clone was seen just once. Trimming took off 3 bases at V and 5 bases at J, with 11 bases between the two ends. CDR3 size: 14 residues. Germline V gene data show CDR1 as SGHVS and CDR2 as FQNEAQ. The protocol was immunoSEQ multiplex PCR, while the TCRdb copy is restricted to in-frame clones and leaves out a portion. The table shows about 400,000 clones, with 70% to 90% occurring only once. J is TRBJ1-5 and V is TRBV7-8; possibly TRBD1 for D (6 bases). Sequencing input: peripheral blood. The source of this sequence is a man aged 35 to 55 with acute or convalescent COVID-19. The CDR3, as DNA: TGTGCCAGCAGCTTGACGGCAGGGGATCAGCCCCAGCATTTT. It is translated as CASSLTAGDQPQHF.